This T cell receptor beta chain was documented in a study of blood T cell repertoires in COVID-19. Across the whole study: Nucleic acid was either cDNA or gDNA, and it came from T cells, B-cell-depleted T cells, or PBMCs.

The table came from immunoSEQ multiplex PCR; TCRdb's copy has only in-frame clones and leaves some out. The sample yields about 500,000 clones, roughly 90% seen once. Participants' reported clinical history set cohort assignment. Trimming took off 4 bases at V and 4 bases at J, with 9 bases between the two ends. Germline V gives CDR1 SNHLY, CDR2 FYNNEI. The CDR3 totals 13 residues. The chain links TRBV2 to TRBJ2-3, with TRBD2 as a possible D gene (5 bases). The source of this sequence is a woman aged 18 to 35 who had recovered from COVID-19. The sample was PBMCs or T cells enriched from blood (not recorded which). The CDR3 reads CASSGDGADTQYF. CDR3 DNA: TGTGCCAGCAGTGGCGACGGGGCAGATACGCAGTATTTT.